This T cell receptor beta chain stems from a study of human T cells and chemical hapten exposure. There are a few counts of this clonotype. Library preparation tagged each individual cDNA molecule with a unique molecular identifier. Original processing notes: Per sample, the median was roughly 96,000 TCRs, with values from roughly 23,000 to 640,000. TCRdb re-called the RACE reads with MiXCR, one entry per CDR3 protein. The V and J calls, along with clone size, are taken from TCRdb and not from the paper's own processing. The table has roughly 94,000 distinct CDR3 sequences, about 9.6% seen once; the top ten hold just over 2%. As to time point: patch test 2, 6 weeks after DPC sensitization. The treatment here: therapeutic diphenylcyclopropenone sensitization with weekly scalp DPC. This sample comprised whole blood, obtained in connection with sensitization to the hapten diphenylcyclopropenone (DPC). This clonotype was obtained from a woman in her thirties or forties with alopecia areata. Some clones in this sample may be carry-over from other donors' samples.

In DNA, the CDR3 is TGCAGTGTGTATGGGGCTGTGAACACTGAAGCTTTCTTT. It is translated as CSVYGAVNTEAFF. The chain couples TRBV20-1 to TRBJ1-1; D might be TRBD1 (5 bases). The CDR3 has 13 residues. The germline V and J ends were trimmed by 7 bases and 0 bases, with 12 bases remaining between them. Germline loops: CDR1 DFQATT, CDR2 SNEGSKA (reference sequence).